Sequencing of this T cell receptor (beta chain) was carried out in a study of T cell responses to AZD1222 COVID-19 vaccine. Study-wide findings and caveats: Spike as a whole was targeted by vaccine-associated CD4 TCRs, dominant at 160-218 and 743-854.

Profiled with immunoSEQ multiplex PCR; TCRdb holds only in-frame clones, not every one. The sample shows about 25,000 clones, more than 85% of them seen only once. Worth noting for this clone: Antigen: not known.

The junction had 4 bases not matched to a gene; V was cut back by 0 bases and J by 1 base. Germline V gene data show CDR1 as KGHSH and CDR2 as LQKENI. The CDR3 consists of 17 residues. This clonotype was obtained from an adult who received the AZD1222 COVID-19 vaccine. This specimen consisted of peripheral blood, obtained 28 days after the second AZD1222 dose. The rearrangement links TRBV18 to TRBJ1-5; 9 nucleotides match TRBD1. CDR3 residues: CASSPPTGGGSNQPQHF. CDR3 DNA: TGTGCCAGCTCACCACCGACAGGGGGGGGGAGCAATCAGCCCCAGCATTTT.